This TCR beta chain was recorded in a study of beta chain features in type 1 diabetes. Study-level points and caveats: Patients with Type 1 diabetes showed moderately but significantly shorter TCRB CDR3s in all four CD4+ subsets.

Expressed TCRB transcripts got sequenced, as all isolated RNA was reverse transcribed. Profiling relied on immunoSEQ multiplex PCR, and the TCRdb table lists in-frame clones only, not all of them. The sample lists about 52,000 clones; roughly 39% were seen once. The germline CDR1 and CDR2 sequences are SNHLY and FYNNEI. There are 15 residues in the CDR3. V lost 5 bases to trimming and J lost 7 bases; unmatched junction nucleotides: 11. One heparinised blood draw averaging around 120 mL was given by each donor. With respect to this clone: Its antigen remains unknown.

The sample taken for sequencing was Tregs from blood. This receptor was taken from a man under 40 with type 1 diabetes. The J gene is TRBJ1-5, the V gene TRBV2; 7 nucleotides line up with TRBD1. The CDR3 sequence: CASSNRGLGEQPQHF. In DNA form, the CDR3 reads TGTGCCAGCAGTAACAGGGGCCTCGGGGAGCAGCCCCAGCATTTT.